The clone carrying this T cell receptor (beta chain) has only a few counts. Its antigen remains unknown. The source of the sample is a study of post-analysis software for immune sequencing data. With 5 bases removed from V and 5 bases from J, the gap between germline ends came to 12 bases. The CDR3 loop spans 13 amino acids. Germline V gene lookup returns CDR1 SGHTA and CDR2 FQGTGA. Findings and caveats of the study: For normalized Chao1 diversity, multiple sclerosis patients scored significantly lower than controls did. When patients were compared with controls, 4 or 5 TRBV segments were more frequent, TRBV5-6, TRBV5-1 and TRBV20-1 among them.

The authors incorporated unique molecular identifiers into the TCR beta cDNA libraries. TCRdb re-called the PCR reads through MiXCR, storing one row per CDR3 protein. The sample records 740,000 or so distinct CDR3 sequences, around 50% being singletons. The sequencing input was blood. The chain joins TRBV7-3 to TRBJ2-5, with D unresolved. This receptor was identified in a girl under 18 with multiple sclerosis. The CDR3: CASSQGLRETQYF. DNA for the CDR3: TGTGCCAGCAGCCAAGGCCTTCGGGAGACCCAGTACTTC.